What follows are 29 T cell receptor beta chains derived from one specimen sequenced in a study of regulatory T cells in long-lasting Graves disease. Time point in this sample: newly diagnosed GD, antithyroid drugs for less than 3 months. After RNA was extracted from PBMCs, the TCR library was made from it. Both iRepertoire HTBI primers and Arm-PCR of CDR3 regions were used to build the TCR beta libraries. TCRdb used MiXCR to reprocess the multiplex PCR reads, holding one entry per CDR3 protein. The data contain approximately 490,000 distinct CDR3 sequences, about 16% of them singletons. In addition, the sample was reused for a study of T cells in Graves' hyperthyroidism and ophthalmopathy.

Material: peripheral blood mononuclear cells (PBMCs), obtained at new diagnosis, from a patient treated with antithyroid drugs. These receptor sequences come from a man aged 35 to 55 with Graves disease.

In its sample, this clonotype was seen a few times. This chain joins TRBV20-1 and TRBJ2-7; D is uncertain. V was trimmed by 0 bases and J by 2 bases, leaving 11 bases between them. From germline, CDR1 is DFQATT and CDR2 SNEGSKA (reference sequence). CDR3 size: 14 residues. In DNA, the CDR3 is TGCAGTGCTAGAGATCCCAGGCTAGCCTACGAGCAGTACTTC. This translates into CSARDPRLAYEQYF.

The V call is TRBV20-1, the J call TRBJ2-7; the match to TRBD2 covers 10 bases. The V gene end was trimmed by 0 bases and the J gene end by 2 bases; junction bases not matched to a gene: 16. Germline V CDR1 and CDR2: DFQATT, SNEGSKA (reference sequence). The CDR3 extends over 19 amino acids. For the CDR3, the DNA is TGCAGTGCTAGAGATATTCGGCGAACCGGTGGACTAGCGGCCTACGAGCAGTACTTC. It specifies CSARDIRRTGGLAAYEQYF.

The V call is TRBV6-2 or TRBV6-3, the J call TRBJ1-2, with TRBD1 matching 8 bases. This CDR3 has 13 residues. Germline CDR1 MNHEY, CDR2 SVGEGT. After removal of 11 bases from V and 2 bases from J, the junction contained 7 bases not matched to a gene. CDR3 nucleotide sequence: TGTGCCGGCCATCGGACAGGGAACTATGGCTACACCTTC. Its protein is CAGHRTGNYGYTF.

In its sample, this clonotype was seen many times. The V and J genes are TRBV30 and TRBJ2-5; D is ambiguous. Germline lookup yields CDR1 GTSNPN and CDR2 SVGIG (reference sequence). The CDR3 runs 16 residues. The V gene lost 2 bases and the J gene lost 3 bases, with 19 bases spanning the gap. As DNA, the CDR3 is TGTGCCTGGAGTTATTCTCGTGAGGCCAGTAAAGAGACCCAGTACTTC. This encodes CAWSYSREASKETQYF.

Note on this clonotype: A clone one base away is much larger, so this may be a read error. This chain joins TRBV28 and TRBJ1-6, with 8 bases lining up with TRBD1. Germline V lookup: CDR1 MDHEN, CDR2 SYDVKM. With 5 bases clipped from V and 9 bases from J, the junction kept 12 bases outside the gene matches. The CDR3 length is 16 residues. The CDR3 DNA sequence: TGTGCCAGCAGTCCCCGACAGGGGATGAACACTTCACCCCTCCACTTT. Its translation is CASSPRQGMNTSPLHF.

This clonotype was seen many times. The chain carries TRBV20-1 and TRBJ2-3; TRBD1 matches at 9 bases. Per germline, CDR1 DFQATT and CDR2 SNEGSKA (reference sequence). This CDR3 is 15 amino acids long. After removal of 7 bases from V and 4 bases from J, the junction contained 12 bases not matched to a gene. The CDR3: CSGRARGTGPDTQYF. CDR3 DNA: TGCAGTGGAAGGGCCCGAGGGACAGGGCCAGATACGCAGTATTTT.

Ten or more counts support this clonotype. The V and J genes are TRBV2 and TRBJ2-1; 12 positions match TRBD2. After removal of 3 bases from V and 9 bases from J, the junction contained 6 bases not matched to a gene. From germline, CDR1 is SNHLY and CDR2 FYNNEI. This CDR3 region has 15 residues. The CDR3 bases are TGTGCCAGCAGTGATAGACTAGCGGGAGCTCCTGAGCAGTTCTTC. This sequence encodes CASSDRLAGAPEQFF.

In its sample, this clonotype was seen a few times. The chain is built from TRBV28 and TRBJ2-1, with 9 bases aligning to TRBD2. CDR1 is MDHEN, CDR2 SYDVKM, per germline. V dropped 6 bases and J dropped 6; count of bases not matched to a gene: 15. This CDR3 has 17 amino acids. The CDR3 sequence is CASSDFGGTSSSNEQFF. The CDR3 bases are TGTGCCAGCAGCGACTTCGGGGGGACTAGCAGTTCCAATGAGCAGTTCTTC.

The chain is built from TRBV5-6 and TRBJ2-7, with TRBD1 identical over 7 bases. The V segment lost 2 bases and the J segment 9 bases; nucleotides outside the gene matches: 11. This CDR3 contains 14 residues. Germline values: CDR1 SGHDT, CDR2 YYEEEE. DNA for the CDR3: TGTGCCAGCAGCTTCCAAGGGGGCACTTCGGGGCAGTACTTC. Its translation: CASSFQGGTSGQYF.

This clonotype has ten or more counts. The J gene is TRBJ1-1, the V gene TRBV3-1, with TRBD1 matching 10 bases. CDR3 length: 15 residues. Germline CDR1 reads LGHDT; CDR2 reads YNNKEL (reference sequence). Trimming took 4 bases from V and 5 from J; bases not matched to a gene: 7. The chain's CDR3 is CASSPDRGRDTEAFF. In nucleotides, the CDR3 is TGTGCCAGCAGCCCCGACAGGGGGCGGGATACTGAAGCTTTCTTT.

The rearrangement links TRBV19 to TRBJ1-1; D is undetermined. This CDR3 contains 13 residues. CDR1 is LNHDA and CDR2 is SQIVND in the germline V gene (reference sequence). Trimming took off 10 bases at V and 3 bases at J, with 15 bases between the two ends. CDR3 DNA sequence: TGTGCCATCGGTGGCGGTGGGTACACTGAAGCTTTCTTT. It encodes CAIGGGGYTEAFF. The whole variable domain, remainder taken from reference TRBV19 and TRBJ1-1, is DGGITQSPKYLFRKEGQNVTLSCEQNLNHDAMYWYRQDPGQGLRLIYYSQIVNDFQKGDIAEGYSVSREKKESFPLTVTSAQKNPTAFYLCAIGGGGYTEAFFGQGTRLTVV.

This chain links TRBV2 with TRBJ2-5, with 12 positions matching TRBD2. The germline CDR1 and CDR2 sequences are SNHLY and FYNNEI. V shed 4 bases, J shed 5 bases, and the junction held 5 bases outside the gene matches. The CDR3 runs 15 residues. Here the CDR3 DNA reads TGTGCCAGCAGTGCGACTAGCGGGAGTTCCGAGACCCAGTACTTC. This codes for CASSATSGSSETQYF. The whole variable domain, filled in from reference TRBV2 and TRBJ2-5, reads EPEVTQTPSHQVTQMGQEVILRCVPISNHLYFYWYRQILGQKVEFLVSFYNNEISEKSEIFDDQFSVERPDGSNFTLKIRSTKLEDSAMYFCASSATSGSSETQYFGPGTRLLVL.

The chain has TRBV7-6 and TRBJ2-7; D could derive from TRBD1 or TRBD2 (5 bases each). The CDR3 sequence is 13 residues long. In germline, CDR1 is SGHVS, CDR2 FNYEAQ. V lost 3 bases, J lost 8 bases, and 14 bases lay in between. The CDR3 DNA reads as TGTGCCAGCAGCTTGGGGACCGACAAACAGCAGTACTTC. It codes for CASSLGTDKQQYF.

Many counts were recorded for this clonotype. The rearrangement links TRBV28 to TRBJ2-1; 8 bases match TRBD2. The ends lost 6 bases at V and 5 bases at J; junction bases unmatched: 6. Germline V CDR1 and CDR2: MDHEN, SYDVKM. The CDR3 sequence is 14 residues long. The DNA of the CDR3 is TGTGCCAGCAGCAGAGCGGGAGTCCACAATGAGCAGTTCTTC. Encoded protein: CASSRAGVHNEQFF. The variable domain in full, completed from reference TRBV28 and TRBJ2-1, reads DVKVTQSSRYLVKRTGEKVFLECVQDMDHENMFWYRQDPGLGLRLIYFSYDVKMKEKGDIPEGYSVSREKKERFSLILESASTNQTSMYLCASSRAGVHNEQFFGPGTRLTVL.

The V gene is TRBV7-9, the J gene TRBJ1-1; 7 nucleotides align to TRBD1. From germline, CDR1 is SEHNR and CDR2 FQNEAQ (reference sequence). Losses at the gene ends were 6 bases for V and 10 bases for J; bases not matched to a gene: 8. The CDR3 is 12 amino acids. Written as DNA, the CDR3 is TGTGCCAGCAGTCCTGACAGGGCTGGAGCTTTCTTT. This codes for CASSPDRAGAFF. The full variable domain, rest sourced from reference TRBV7-9 and TRBJ1-1, is DTGVSQNPRHKITKRGQNVTFRCDPISEHNRLYWYRQTLGQGPEFLTYFQNEAQLEKSRLLSDRFSAERPKGSFSTLEIQRTEQGDSAMYLCASSPDRAGAFFGQGTRLTVV.

This clonotype was counted ten times or more. V is TRBV7-2 and J is TRBJ2-5; D might be TRBD2 (5 bases). The V gene's germline CDR1 is SGHTA and CDR2 FQGNSA. The CDR3 consists of 14 residues. The germline V and J ends were trimmed by 5 bases and 6 bases, with 16 bases remaining between them. The CDR3: CASSPTRAKQTQYF. The CDR3 DNA reads TGTGCCAGCAGCCCAACGCGGGCTAAACAGACCCAGTACTTC.

As to this clonotype: A much larger clonotype is one base distant, so this may be a read error. This chain connects TRBV6-2 or TRBV6-3 to TRBJ2-1; D remains unclear. In germline, CDR1 is MNHEY, CDR2 SVGEGT. The CDR3 has 12 amino acids. In nucleotides, the CDR3 is TGTGCCGGCAGCGCCCGACTCAATGAGCAGTTCTTC. It is translated as CAGSARLNEQFF.

Regarding this clonotype: With a much larger clone just one base away, this may be a read error. The J gene is TRBJ2-1, the V gene TRBV12-3 or TRBV12-4, with TRBD2 identical over 8 bases. The CDR3 contains 17 residues. Germline trimming cut 5 bases from V and 2 bases from J; bases unmatched to any gene: 11. The CDR3: CASSNKLAETPYNEQFF. The CDR3 bases are TGTGCCAGCAGTAATAAACTAGCGGAGACCCCCTACAATGAGCAGTTCTTC.

Many counts were recorded for this clonotype. V gene TRBV11-3 combines with J gene TRBJ2-1, with a possible D match to TRBD2 (7 bases). The germline V gene encodes CDR1 SGHNT and CDR2 YENEEA. CDR3 length equals 15 residues. V was cut by 2 bases and J by 7 bases, with 15 bases left in between. The CDR3 reads CASSLLAEQGNEQFF. CDR3 in DNA: TGTGCCAGCAGCTTACTAGCGGAGCAGGGGAATGAGCAGTTCTTC. The variable domain in full, completed from reference TRBV11-3 and TRBJ2-1, reads EAGVVQSPRYKIIEKKQPVAFWCNPISGHNTLYWYLQNLGQGPELLIRYENEEAVDDSQLPKDRFSAERLKGVDSTLKIQPAELGDSAVYLCASSLLAEQGNEQFFGPGTRLTVL.

This chain uses TRBV20-1 with TRBJ2-3; 12 positions agree with TRBD2. Germline assignment: CDR1 DFQATT and CDR2 SNEGSKA (reference sequence). The V gene end was trimmed by 1 base and the J gene end by 4 bases; junction bases not matched to a gene: 12. The CDR3 has 18 amino acids. The CDR3 reads CSARAGGKLAGGSDTQYF. As DNA, the CDR3 is TGCAGTGCTAGAGCAGGAGGGAAACTAGCGGGAGGTTCAGATACGCAGTATTTT.

This clonotype showed up many times. The rearrangement uses TRBV2 and TRBJ1-2, with 8 bases matching TRBD1. V was clipped by 6 bases and J by 6 bases; unmatched bases: 6. In germline, CDR1 is SNHLY, CDR2 FYNNEI. The CDR3 is 13 residues long. The CDR3 sequence: CASRKDRVDGYTF. The CDR3 bases are TGTGCCAGCAGAAAGGACAGGGTTGATGGCTACACCTTC.

This clonotype was observed many times. The genes are TRBV7-2 and TRBJ1-6, with TRBD1 matching over 9 bases. The CDR3 is made up of 16 amino acids. The germline gives CDR1 SGHTA, CDR2 FQGNSA. J lost 7 bases, V lost 4 bases, and 8 bases had no gene match. CDR3 amino acids: CASSSLRTGVNSPLHF. Here the CDR3 DNA reads TGTGCCAGCAGCTCCCTCCGGACAGGGGTAAATTCACCCCTCCACTTT.

The table lists this clonotype with many counts. The chain couples TRBV27 to TRBJ2-1; D is unresolved. Trimming took 5 bases from V and 3 from J, leaving 11 bases between them. Germline V gives CDR1 MNHEY, CDR2 SMNVEV (reference sequence). This CDR3 is built from 14 residues. As DNA, the CDR3 is TGTGCCAGCAGTCCGGTTGGGGACTACAATGAGCAGTTCTTC. This encodes CASSPVGDYNEQFF.

This clonotype was recorded at least ten times. The gene calls are TRBV6-2 or TRBV6-3 and TRBJ2-7; D gene unclear. This CDR3 has 12 amino acids. Trimming removed 2 bases from V and 1 base from J, with 3 bases in between. Germline V gene lookup returns CDR1 MNHEY and CDR2 SVGEGT. CDR3 nucleotides: TGTGCCAGCAGTTACCCATCCTACGAGCAGTACTTC. Its protein is CASSYPSYEQYF.

On this clonotype itself: One end of the junction does not line up with germline, which may come from a read error. The V call is TRBV5-1, the J call TRBJ1-1; a possible D gene is TRBD1 (6 bases). This CDR3 contains 14 residues. Germline V gene lookup returns CDR1 SGHRS and CDR2 YFSETQ. Here the CDR3 reads CASSSQGGNAEAFF. In DNA form, the CDR3 reads TGCGCCAGCAGCTCACAGGGAGGGAACGCTGAAGCTTTCTTT.

This clonotype has only a few counts. The rearrangement uses TRBV14 and TRBJ2-3; 8 bases agree with TRBD2. This CDR3 is 17 amino acids long. Unmatched junction bases numbered 11, after V lost 2 bases and J lost 4 bases. Germline V gene lookup returns CDR1 SGHDN and CDR2 FVKESK. The DNA of the CDR3 is TGTGCCAGCAGCCAAAGGGGAGTTTGGCGGGAGGCAGATACGCAGTATTTT. This gives the protein CASSQRGVWREADTQYF.

The chain joins TRBV19 to TRBJ2-7; TRBD1 matches 8 bases. CDR1 and CDR2 from the germline V gene are LNHDA and SQIVND (reference sequence). J gave up 0 bases and V 2 bases, and 3 bases lay outside the gene matches. The CDR3 covers 15 residues. This CDR3 reads CASSIRQGSSYEQYF. The CDR3 DNA is TGTGCCAGTAGTATACGACAGGGGAGCTCCTACGAGCAGTACTTC.

This clonotype was seen ten or more times. V gene TRBV13 combines with J gene TRBJ2-5; D possibly corresponds to TRBD2 (6 bases). The ends were cut back, 4 bases at V and 5 bases at J, with 20 bases in the middle. Germline-derived CDR1 and CDR2 are PRHDT and FYEKMQ (reference sequence). The CDR3 is 16 residues long. For the CDR3, the DNA is TGTGCCAGCAGCTGGGGCACCGAGGGACTTTCGGAGACCCAGTACTTC. Its translation: CASSWGTEGLSETQYF.

This clonotype appeared a few times. The chain is built from TRBV11-2 and TRBJ2-1; 12 nucleotides align to TRBD2. This CDR3 is built from 15 residues. V dropped 7 bases and J dropped 8; count of bases not matched to a gene: 9. Per germline, CDR1 SGHAT and CDR2 FQNNGV. CDR3 nucleotide sequence: TGTGCCAGCATTTCCCTAGCGGGAGGGCCTGATGAGCAGTTCTTC. Translating it yields CASISLAGGPDEQFF.